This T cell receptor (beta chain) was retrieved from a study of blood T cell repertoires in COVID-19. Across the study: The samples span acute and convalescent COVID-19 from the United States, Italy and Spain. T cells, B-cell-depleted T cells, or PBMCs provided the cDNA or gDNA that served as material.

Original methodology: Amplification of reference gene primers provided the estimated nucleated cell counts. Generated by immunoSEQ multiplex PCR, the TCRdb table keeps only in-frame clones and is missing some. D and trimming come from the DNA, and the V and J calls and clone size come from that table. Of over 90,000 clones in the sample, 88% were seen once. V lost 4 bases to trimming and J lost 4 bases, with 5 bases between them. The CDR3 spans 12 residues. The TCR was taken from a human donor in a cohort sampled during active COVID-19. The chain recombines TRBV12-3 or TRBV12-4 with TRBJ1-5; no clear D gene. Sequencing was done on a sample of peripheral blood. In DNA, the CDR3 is TGTGCCAGCAGTTCCCAAAATCAGCCCCAGCATTTT. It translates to CASSSQNQPQHF.